These 23 T cell receptor beta chains came from one sample sequenced in a study of T cell repertoires in cytomegalovirus infection. A single record per CDR3 protein comes from TCRdb applying MiXCR to the reads. The table records approximately 470,000 distinct CDR3 sequences, under 55% of them present only once. Their specific antigens are unknown. The input for sequencing was cultured PBMCs, taken from culture after CMV antigen stimulation. These TCRs come from a human donor in good health (CMV status not recorded). Some clones in this sample may be carry-over from other donors' samples.

V and J are TRBV4-3 and TRBJ2-7, with 11 bases matching TRBD1. The CDR3 covers 15 residues. Germline V gene sequence: CDR1 LGHNA, CDR2 YSLEER. Losses at the gene ends were 4 bases for V and 7 bases for J; bases not matched to a gene: 9. CDR3 region: CASSRTGQGAGEQYF. CDR3 DNA sequence: TGCGCCAGCAGCCGCACTGGACAGGGGGCGGGGGAGCAGTACTTC.

J is TRBJ2-2 and V is TRBV6-2 or TRBV6-3, with 9 bases that match TRBD1. CDR3 length: 16 residues. The V gene's germline CDR1 is MNHEY and CDR2 SVGEGT. Unmatched junction bases numbered 7, after V lost 7 bases and J lost 1 base. This CDR3 reads CASTPLGQGNTGELFF. The CDR3 nucleotides are TGTGCCAGCACCCCTCTGGGACAGGGGAACACCGGGGAGCTGTTTTTT.

This clonotype was recorded a few times. The V and J genes are TRBV6-1 and TRBJ1-2; no clear D gene. Germline V gene sequence: CDR1 MNHNS, CDR2 SASEGT. The CDR3 runs to 13 residues. The V end was cut by 5 bases, the J end by 6 bases, with 13 bases between. CDR3 amino acids: CASSYPGADGYTF. The CDR3 coding sequence is TGTGCCAGCAGTTATCCGGGAGCCGATGGCTACACCTTC.

The rearrangement joins TRBV4-1 to TRBJ1-6; maybe TRBD1 (6 bases). Germline V gives CDR1 MGHRA, CDR2 YSYEKL. The CDR3 loop spans 16 amino acids. Trimming pared 0 bases from V and 10 bases from J, leaving 16 bases between. The DNA of the CDR3 is TGCGCCAGCAGCCAAGAGGGGGCCCCCGGGGGCTCACCCCTCCACTTT. Residues: CASSQEGAPGGSPLHF.

This clonotype was picked up a small number of times. The chain employs TRBV7-2 and TRBJ2-7; weak D call: TRBD2 (6 bases). The length of the CDR3 is 15 residues. V was clipped by 1 base and J by 7 bases, with 17 bases between them. Germline-derived CDR1 and CDR2 are SGHTA and FQGNSA. The CDR3 DNA reads TGTGCCAGCAGCTTAGGGGGCGGGGCTTCCCTAGAGCAGTACTTC. Its protein product is CASSLGGGASLEQYF. Supplemented by reference TRBV7-2 and TRBJ2-7, the full variable domain reads GAGVSQSPSNKVTEKGKDVELRCDPISGHTALYWYRQSLGQGLEFLIYFQGNSAPDKSGLPSDRFSAERTGGSVSTLTIQRTQQEDSAVYLCASSLGGGASLEQYFGPGTRLTVT.

The V gene is TRBV27, the J gene TRBJ1-1, with TRBD1 matching over 9 bases. The germline V gene has CDR1 MNHEY and CDR2 SMNVEV (reference sequence). The CDR3 covers 13 residues. Trimming cost V 7 bases and J 4 bases; bases outside gene matches: 4. The CDR3 coding sequence is TGTGCCAGCAAACAGGGGGCTCGCACTGAAGCTTTCTTT. This gives the protein CASKQGARTEAFF.

The chain carries TRBV7-2 and TRBJ2-1; a weak D match, TRBD2 (6 bases). The CDR3 has 15 residues. The V gene lost 2 bases and the J gene lost 4 bases, with 12 bases spanning the gap. The V gene's germline CDR1 is SGHTA and CDR2 FQGNSA. The CDR3 bases are TGTGCCAGCAGCTTATTCGCGGGGAGGTACAATGAGCAGTTCTTC. This codes for CASSLFAGRYNEQFF.

The CDR3 nucleotides are TGTGCCAGCAGATTGGACAGCTCTGGAAACACCATATATTTT. Translation gives CASRLDSSGNTIYF. The V and J genes are TRBV12-3 or TRBV12-4 and TRBJ1-3; maybe TRBD1 (6 bases). The CDR3 contains 14 residues. The V end lost 6 bases, the J end lost 0 bases, and 9 bases lay between the germline ends.

This clonotype was recorded a few times. This sequence joins TRBV7-8 and TRBJ2-7; no clear D. Germline lookup yields CDR1 SGHVS and CDR2 FQNEAQ. With 5 bases removed from V and 2 bases from J, the gap between germline ends came to 10 bases. This CDR3 region has 13 residues. CDR3 sequence (DNA): TGTGCCAGCAGCCCCTCCCCCGCCTACGAGCAGTACTTC. Its protein is CASSPSPAYEQYF.

This chain joins TRBV4-2 and TRBJ2-7; 8 bases line up with TRBD1. Germline V gene sequence: CDR1 LGHNA, CDR2 YNFKEQ. The CDR3 length is 16 residues. J lost 4 bases, V lost 0 bases, and 8 bases had no gene match. The chain's CDR3 is CASSQDGRQGIYEQYF. For the CDR3, the DNA is TGTGCCAGCAGCCAAGATGGCAGACAGGGGATTTACGAGCAGTACTTC.

A few counts support this clonotype. The chain links TRBV12-3 or TRBV12-4 to TRBJ1-4; TRBD1 is a possible D gene (5 bases). V was trimmed by 8 bases and J by 6 bases, leaving 10 bases between them. CDR3 length equals 12 residues. The CDR3 DNA is TGTGCCAGCCGGGGGGGTTATGAAAAACTGTTTTTT. Amino acids: CASRGGYEKLFF.

This clonotype was counted many times. V and J are TRBV7-2 and TRBJ2-5; 8 bases are shared with TRBD2. V trimming: 5 bases; J trimming: 4 bases; junction bases outside the gene matches: 18. Germline CDR1 is SGHTA and CDR2 is FQGNSA. The CDR3 contains 18 residues. Here the CDR3 DNA reads TGTGCCAGCAGCAGACTAGCGAGGTTAGGAAAGATACGAGAGACCCAGTACTTC. As protein: CASSRLARLGKIRETQYF. Full variable domain (rest looked up from reference TRBV7-2 and TRBJ2-5): GAGVSQSPSNKVTEKGKDVELRCDPISGHTALYWYRQSLGQGLEFLIYFQGNSAPDKSGLPSDRFSAERTGGSVSTLTIQRTQQEDSAVYLCASSRLARLGKIRETQYFGPGTRLLVL.

The CDR3: CASSLTGGIYTGELFF. The DNA of the CDR3 is TGTGCCAGCAGTTTGACAGGGGGGATTTACACCGGGGAGCTGTTTTTT. The chain is built from TRBV27 and TRBJ2-2; 9 bases match TRBD1. Looked up from germline, CDR1 is MNHEY and CDR2 is SMNVEV (reference sequence). The J segment lost 3 bases and the V segment lost 3 bases, leaving 5 bases of the junction unmatched. The CDR3 extends over 16 amino acids.

Concerning this clonotype itself: This probably arose from a read error, given a far larger clone one base away. The CDR3 DNA is TGTGCCAGCAGCTTAGGGATCACAGATACGCAGTATTTT. It translates to CASSLGITDTQYF. This sequence joins TRBV5-4 and TRBJ2-3; no definite D call. Trimming removed 2 bases from V and 2 bases from J, with 6 bases in between. Germline CDR1 SGHNT, CDR2 YYREEE (reference sequence). There are 13 residues in the CDR3.

This rearrangement joins TRBV27 to TRBJ2-1; TRBD1 agrees at 9 bases. With 6 bases clipped from V and 7 bases from J, the junction kept 4 bases outside the gene matches. Germline CDR1 MNHEY, CDR2 SMNVEV (reference sequence). The CDR3 contains 13 residues. In DNA form, the CDR3 reads TGTGCCAGCAGCTGGACAGGGGAGAATGAGCAGTTCTTC. Translated: CASSWTGENEQFF.

This clonotype was seen a handful of times. The chain joins TRBV20-1 to TRBJ1-2, with 7 bases lining up with TRBD1. Per germline, CDR1 DFQATT and CDR2 SNEGSKA (reference sequence). V shed 3 bases, J shed 6 bases, and the junction held 10 bases outside the gene matches. This CDR3 is built from 14 residues. CDR3 nucleotides: TGCAGTGCTAGGCCCTGGGGCACAGGGGATGGCTACACCTTC. Translating gives CSARPWGTGDGYTF.

The V gene is TRBV5-1, the J gene TRBJ2-3, with D hard to call. Trimming removed 4 bases from V and 4 bases from J, with 13 bases in between. The CDR3 runs 14 residues. In germline, CDR1 is SGHRS, CDR2 YFSETQ. CDR3 protein: CASSPLGVSDTQYF. CDR3 DNA: TGCGCCAGCAGCCCTCTAGGAGTGTCAGATACGCAGTATTTT.

V usage is TRBV6-2 or TRBV6-3 and J usage is TRBJ2-1, with 7 bases matching TRBD2. This CDR3 is built from 14 residues. J gave up 5 bases and V 8 bases, and 9 bases lay outside the gene matches. The germline V gene has CDR1 MNHEY and CDR2 SVGEGT. The CDR3 DNA is TGTGCCAGCGAAAGCGGGAAGTCCGACAATGAGCAGTTCTTC. It encodes CASESGKSDNEQFF.

V is TRBV15 and J is TRBJ2-7; 8 positions agree with TRBD2. This CDR3 is 15 amino acids long. Losses at the gene ends were 1 base for V and 3 bases for J; bases not matched to a gene: 5. From germline, CDR1 is LNHNV and CDR2 YYDKDF (reference sequence). The CDR3 DNA is TGTGCCACCAGCAGAGGGTTAGCGGGGAACTACGAGCAGTACTTC. Its translation: CATSRGLAGNYEQYF.

CDR3 coding DNA: TGTGCCAGCAAAGCAACCGGGACAGCGAGAGGCTACACCTTC. Translating it yields CASKATGTARGYTF. The chain combines TRBV12-3 or TRBV12-4 with TRBJ1-2; 7 bases map to TRBD1. Trimming at V came to 7 bases and at J to 8 bases, leaving 13 bases not matched to a gene. The CDR3 loop spans 14 amino acids.

V usage is TRBV6-1 and J usage is TRBJ2-7; D is perhaps TRBD1 (6 bases). This CDR3 has 14 amino acids. V lost 6 bases and J lost 3, with 15 bases in between. CDR1 is MNHNS, CDR2 SASEGT, per germline. CDR3 sequence: CASSLGHRLYEQYF. DNA for the CDR3: TGTGCCAGCAGCTTGGGACACCGCCTCTACGAGCAGTACTTC.

The chain joins TRBV27 to TRBJ1-5, with D perhaps TRBD1 (5 bases). The V and J ends lost 11 bases and 0 bases respectively, with 17 bases between them. This CDR3 has 15 residues. Germline V CDR1 and CDR2: MNHEY, SMNVEV (reference sequence). DNA for the CDR3: TGTGCCCCCCCCGGACAATCCAATAGCAATCAGCCCCAGCATTTT. Residues: CAPPGQSNSNQPQHF.

This clonotype was observed a handful of times. The chain joins TRBV5-8 to TRBJ1-2; a weak D match, TRBD1 (5 bases). CDR3 length: 16 residues. The germline V gene encodes CDR1 SGHTS and CDR2 YDEGEE. V lost 3 bases to trimming and J lost 8 bases, with 23 bases between them. DNA of the CDR3: TGTGCCAGCAGCTCGTTGATCGACCGAGGGGTGGGAGGCTACACCTTC. This translates into CASSSLIDRGVGGYTF.